This T cell receptor beta chain was profiled in a study of T cells in localized non-small cell lung cancer. The study, taken as a whole, reports: Because sequencing included only one region (of the tumor), heterogeneity remains possible. Out of the top 100 tumor clones, a median 57 were seen in adjacent lung. Adjacent uninvolved lung had the highest clonality, suggesting focused antigen responses.

Regarding this clone: Its matching antigen is unknown.

Libraries were prepared by immunoSEQ multiplex PCR; TCRdb keeps only in-frame clonotypes and omits some of them. The sample has about 1,100 clones; about 39% are singletons. Germline V CDR1 and CDR2: SGHNT, YENEEA. The length of the CDR3 is 15 residues. The ends were cut back, 5 bases at V and 0 bases at J, with 13 bases in the middle. The chain is built from TRBV11-3 and TRBJ1-1, with D tentatively TRBD1 (5 bases). The sequence was obtained from a woman aged 40-69 years with stage I lung adenocarcinoma. This specimen was lung tumor tissue, taken before any cancer treatment. CDR3 DNA sequence: TGTGCCAGCAGCATTTGGGACGGCATGAACACTGAAGCTTTCTTT. It is translated as CASSIWDGMNTEAFF.